This T cell receptor (beta chain) came from a study of cytomegalovirus exposure and HLA in healthy donors. PCR employed 60 Vbeta and 13 Jbeta primers. TCRdb's table, derived via immunoSEQ multiplex PCR, lists solely in-frame clones and lacks some. The sample holds about 120,000 clones, 77% seen once. Study-wide results and limits: Common viral pathogens (according to a later analysis) appeared linked to several of the most significant clusters.

Trimming removed 1 base from V and 0 bases from J, with 10 bases in between. This CDR3 comprises 15 residues. From germline, CDR1 is SGHDT and CDR2 YYEEEE. With respect to this clone: Antigen unknown.

The chain joins TRBV5-6 to TRBJ2-5; D unresolved. Sequencing was done on a sample of PBMCs. The source is a man between 18 and 35 years old in good health and CMV-seropositive. The CDR3 DNA reads as TGTGCCAGCAGCTTGAACCCCCGGTACCAAGAGACCCAGTACTTC. Translating it yields CASSLNPRYQETQYF.